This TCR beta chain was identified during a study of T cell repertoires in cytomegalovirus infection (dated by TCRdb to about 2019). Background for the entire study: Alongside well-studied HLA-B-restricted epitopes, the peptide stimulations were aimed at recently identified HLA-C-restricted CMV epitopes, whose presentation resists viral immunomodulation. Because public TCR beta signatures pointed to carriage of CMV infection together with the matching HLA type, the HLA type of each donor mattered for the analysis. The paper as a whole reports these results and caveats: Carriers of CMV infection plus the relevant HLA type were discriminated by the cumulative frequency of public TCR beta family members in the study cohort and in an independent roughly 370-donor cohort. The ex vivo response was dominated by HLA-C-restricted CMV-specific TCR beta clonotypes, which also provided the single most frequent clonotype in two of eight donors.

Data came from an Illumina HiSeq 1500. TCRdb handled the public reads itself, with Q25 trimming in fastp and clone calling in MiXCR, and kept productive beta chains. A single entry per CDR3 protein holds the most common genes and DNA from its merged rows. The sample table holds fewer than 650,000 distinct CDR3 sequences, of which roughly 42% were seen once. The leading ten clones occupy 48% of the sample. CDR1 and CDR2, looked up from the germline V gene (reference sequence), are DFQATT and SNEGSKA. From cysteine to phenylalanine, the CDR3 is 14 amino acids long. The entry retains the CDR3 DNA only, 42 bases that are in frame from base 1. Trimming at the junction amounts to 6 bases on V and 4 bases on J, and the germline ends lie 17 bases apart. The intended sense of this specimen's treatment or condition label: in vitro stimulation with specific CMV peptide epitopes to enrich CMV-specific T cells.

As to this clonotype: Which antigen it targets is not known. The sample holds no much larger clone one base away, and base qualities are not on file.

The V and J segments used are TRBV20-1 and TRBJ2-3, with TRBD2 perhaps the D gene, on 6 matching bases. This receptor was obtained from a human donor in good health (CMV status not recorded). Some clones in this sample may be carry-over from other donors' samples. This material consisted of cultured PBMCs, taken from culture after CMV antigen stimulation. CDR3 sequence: CSAHRLDMSDTQYF. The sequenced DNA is TGCAGTGCGCACCGACTAGACATGTCAGATACGCAGTATTTT.